One sample yielded the 19 T cell receptor beta chains listed below, sequenced in a study of OX40 agonist ivuxolimab in advanced cancers. Profiled with immunoSEQ multiplex PCR; TCRdb holds only in-frame clones, not every one. This sample has tens of thousands of clones; about 86% occur once, and the top ten carry around 2.8%. The source was CD4+ or CD8+ T cells sorted from blood, collected in a trial of the OX40 agonist ivuxolimab. These receptors were collected from an adult with an advanced solid tumor such as melanoma, head and neck, liver or kidney cancer.

In this sample, this clone turned up a few times. The chain joins TRBV19 to TRBJ1-6, with D unresolved. Germline CDR1 and CDR2: LNHDA and SQIVND (reference sequence). Trimming shortened V by 4 bases and J by 7 bases, and 8 bases separated the two germline ends. This CDR3 has 13 residues. Here the CDR3 DNA reads TGTGCCAGTAGTAGGCCGGACAATTCACCCCTCCACTTT. This gives the protein CASSRPDNSPLHF.

The chain is built from TRBV6-6 and TRBJ1-2; D may be TRBD1 (5 bases). Germline values: CDR1 MNHNY, CDR2 SVGAGI (reference sequence). CDR3 length: 12 amino acids. V lost 8 bases and J 3 bases, leaving 10 bases between the germline ends. CDR3 protein: CASSGGDYGYTF. The CDR3 nucleotides are TGTGCCAGCTCCGGGGGGGACTATGGCTACACCTTC.

The V call is TRBV29-1, the J call TRBJ2-7; 8 bases fit TRBD1. J lost 3 bases, V lost 6 bases, and 4 bases had no gene match. This CDR3 has 12 amino acids. CDR1 SQVTM and CDR2 ANQGSEA come from the germline V gene. The CDR3 region is CSVETGDYEQYF. The DNA of the CDR3 is TGCAGCGTAGAGACAGGGGACTACGAGCAGTACTTC.

The J gene is TRBJ1-4, the V gene TRBV4-1, with 8 positions matching TRBD1. J gave up 10 bases and V 6 bases, and 4 bases lay outside the gene matches. CDR1 MGHRA and CDR2 YSYEKL come from the germline V gene. The CDR3 runs to 12 residues. CDR3 amino acids: CASSLTGGKLFF. Here the CDR3 DNA reads TGCGCCAGCAGTCTTACAGGGGGAAAACTGTTTTTT.

The rearrangement links TRBV4-2 to TRBJ2-3; 8 nucleotides line up with TRBD2. This CDR3 contains 18 residues. J gave up 2 bases and V 0 bases, and 10 bases lay outside the gene matches. Germline V gene lookup returns CDR1 LGHNA and CDR2 YNFKEQ. The CDR3 DNA reads as TGTGCCAGCAGCCAAGATCGGGCTAGCGGGTCTGACACAGATACGCAGTATTTT. Translating it yields CASSQDRASGSDTDTQYF.

Note on this clone: The germline gene is not matched at one end of the junction; a read error may be the cause. The chain is built from TRBV7-7 and TRBJ2-1, with D perhaps given as TRBD1 or TRBD2 (5 bases each). CDR3 length: 13 amino acids. Per the germline V gene, CDR1 is SSHAT and CDR2 is FNYEAQ (reference sequence). The CDR3 here is CASSTGTDNEQFF. CDR3 nucleotide sequence: TGTGCTAGCAGCACCGGGACGGACAATGAGCAGTTCTTC.

This rearrangement joins TRBV11-2 to TRBJ2-2; a weak D match, TRBD1 (6 bases). Germline lookup yields CDR1 SGHAT and CDR2 FQNNGV. The ends were cut back, 1 base at V and 3 bases at J, with 9 bases in the middle. This CDR3 contains 15 residues. CDR3 loop: CASSLVNRDTGELFF. The CDR3 nucleotides read TGTGCCAGCAGCTTAGTGAACAGGGACACCGGGGAGCTGTTTTTT.

Only one count was recorded for this clone. The gene calls are TRBV6-6 and TRBJ1-2; maybe TRBD1 (5 bases). Germline-derived CDR1 and CDR2 are MNHNY and SVGAGI (reference sequence). The V gene lost 4 bases and the J gene lost 8 bases, with 20 bases spanning the gap. This CDR3 spans 15 amino acids. The CDR3 DNA reads TGTGCCAGCAGTTTTTTGGAGGGGACCGGGGCCGGCTACACCTTC. It translates to CASSFLEGTGAGYTF.

The rearrangement uses TRBV6-5 and TRBJ2-1; 11 positions agree with TRBD1. The germline CDR1 and CDR2 sequences are MNHEY and SVGAGI. The junction had 6 bases not matched to a gene; V was cut back by 6 bases and J by 5 bases. This CDR3 has 15 amino acids. CDR3 sequence: CASRVGQGADNEQFF. CDR3 DNA sequence: TGTGCCAGCAGGGTAGGACAGGGGGCGGACAATGAGCAGTTCTTC.

This sequence joins TRBV28 and TRBJ2-2; 12 bases are shared with TRBD2. Germline trimming cut 2 bases from V and 6 bases from J; bases unmatched to any gene: 10. The CDR3 has 18 residues. The germline V gene encodes CDR1 MDHEN and CDR2 SYDVKM. CDR3 amino acids: CASSLRLAGGLLAGELFF. Written as DNA, the CDR3 is TGTGCCAGCAGTTTACGGCTAGCGGGAGGGTTACTCGCCGGGGAGCTGTTTTTT.

This chain connects TRBV9 to TRBJ1-1; TRBD1 matches 7 bases. CDR1 is SGDLS, CDR2 YYNGEE, per germline. With 2 bases clipped from V and 0 bases from J, the junction kept 1 base outside the gene matches. The CDR3 extends over 14 amino acids. DNA of the CDR3: TGTGCCAGCAGCGTGGGACAGATGAACACTGAAGCTTTCTTT. This encodes CASSVGQMNTEAFF.

This clone occurred a few times. The V and J genes are TRBV7-2 and TRBJ2-7; 7 bases are shared with TRBD1. Germline trimming cut 11 bases from V and 2 bases from J; bases unmatched to any gene: 6. The V gene's germline CDR1 is SGHTA and CDR2 FQGNSA. The CDR3 has 12 residues. In DNA form, the CDR3 reads TGTGCCGCGACAGGGAACACCTACGAGCAGTACTTC. This encodes CAATGNTYEQYF.

The rearrangement links TRBV2 to TRBJ1-1; D call uncertain. The CDR3 is 12 residues long. The germline V and J ends were trimmed by 5 bases and 6 bases, with 10 bases remaining between them. Per the germline V gene, CDR1 is SNHLY and CDR2 is FYNNEI. CDR3 protein: CASSREGPEAFF. In DNA form, the CDR3 reads TGTGCCAGCAGTAGGGAGGGCCCTGAAGCTTTCTTT.

CDR3 sequence reads: CASSFGGYEQYF. CDR3 nucleotides: TGTGCCAGCAGCTTCGGCGGATACGAGCAGTACTTC. V usage is TRBV5-8 and J usage is TRBJ2-7; D unresolved. The V end was cut by 2 bases, the J end by 4 bases, with 7 bases between. From germline, CDR1 is SGHTS and CDR2 YDEGEE. The CDR3 runs 12 residues.

CDR3 residues: CASSSTSGKSYNEQFF. DNA for the CDR3: TGTGCCAGCAGCTCGACTAGCGGGAAGTCCTACAATGAGCAGTTCTTC. The chain has TRBV11-2 and TRBJ2-1, with 11 bases that match TRBD2. J gave up 1 base and V 4 bases, and 3 bases lay outside the gene matches. The CDR3 covers 16 residues. CDR1 and CDR2 from the germline V gene are SGHAT and FQNNGV.

The J gene is TRBJ2-1, the V gene TRBV15; TRBD2 agrees at 7 bases. The CDR3 runs 15 residues. Germline V lookup: CDR1 LNHNV, CDR2 YYDKDF (reference sequence). Trimming removed 0 bases from V and 6 bases from J; junction bases left unmatched: 5. The CDR3 bases are TGTGCCACCAGCAGAGATCAGGCTAGCGGCAATGAGCAGTTCTTC. This translates into CATSRDQASGNEQFF.

The CDR3 region is CASRLEDFYNEQFF. CDR3 nucleotide sequence: TGTGCAAGTCGCTTAGAGGACTTCTACAATGAGCAGTTCTTC. The rearrangement uses TRBV12-2 and TRBJ2-1; the table assigns TRBD2, which was not confirmed against the DNA. TRBV12-2 constitutes a pseudogene. This CDR3 has 14 residues.

This chain links TRBV15 with TRBJ2-5; TRBD2 aligns across 7 bases. Trimming cost V 3 bases and J 1 base; bases outside gene matches: 8. CDR3 length: 16 amino acids. The germline gives CDR1 LNHNV, CDR2 YYDKDF (reference sequence). In DNA form, the CDR3 reads TGTGCCACCAGCAGGCAACTAGCGAAAACCCAAGAGACCCAGTACTTC. Its protein product is CATSRQLAKTQETQYF.

The rearrangement joins TRBV11-2 to TRBJ2-1; 9 bases fit TRBD1. From germline, CDR1 is SGHAT and CDR2 FQNNGV. Trimming at V came to 1 base and at J to 3 bases, leaving 1 base not matched to a gene. The CDR3 totals 15 residues. CDR3 coding DNA: TGTGCCAGCAGCTTAGGGGACAGGGACTACAATGAGCAGTTCTTC. As protein: CASSLGDRDYNEQFF.